This T cell receptor beta chain originates from a study of blood T cell repertoires in COVID-19. Looking at the study overall: Material from acute and convalescent COVID-19 was sourced from the United States, Italy and Spain. In each case, the material was cDNA or gDNA derived from T cells, B-cell-depleted T cells, or PBMCs.

Authors' processing steps: Using reference gene primer amplification, nucleated cell counts were estimated. Assay: immunoSEQ multiplex PCR; the TCRdb copy retains only in-frame clones and omits some. For V, J and clone size, that table is used; D and trimming come from the DNA. In the table there are some 110,000 clones, 60% to 80% of which are singletons. The Seattle site enrolled patients during active infection and followed them longitudinally. CDR3 size: 15 residues. Germline V lookup: CDR1 MDHEN, CDR2 SYDVKM. After removal of 9 bases from V and 8 bases from J, the junction contained 13 bases not matched to a gene.

The TCR sequence derives from an elderly man with COVID-19, enrolled during active disease. This chain uses TRBV28 with TRBJ2-1, with 10 bases that match TRBD2. Material: peripheral blood. CDR3 residues: CASTLSSGRFDEQFF. DNA for the CDR3: TGTGCCAGTACCCTATCTAGCGGGAGATTCGATGAGCAGTTCTTC.